The 8 T cell receptor beta chains below all came from one sample that was sequenced in a study of cytomegalovirus exposure and HLA in healthy donors. Using immunoSEQ multiplex PCR, the repertoire was profiled, and TCRdb retains in-frame clones only, with some absent. In the table there are roughly 260,000 clones, nearly 90% of which are singletons. Sequenced sample: PBMCs. The receptors come from a woman aged 18-29 years in good health and CMV-seronegative.

This sequence joins TRBV28 and TRBJ1-2; a weak D match, TRBD1 (5 bases). CDR1 is MDHEN and CDR2 is SYDVKM in the germline V gene. V was pared by 4 bases and J by 4 bases, with 13 bases between. The CDR3 sequence is 14 residues long. The DNA for the CDR3 is TGTGCCAGCAGTTCCCATTCAGGGATCTATGGCTACACCTTC. Protein sequence: CASSSHSGIYGYTF.

The gene calls are TRBV10-1 and TRBJ1-1; 9 positions agree with TRBD1. This CDR3 contains 17 residues. Losses at the gene ends were 4 bases for V and 2 bases for J; bases not matched to a gene: 11. From germline, CDR1 is WNHNN and CDR2 SYGVQD (reference sequence). The DNA for the CDR3 is TGCGCCAGCAGTGTGTGCTACCAGGGACAGGGCAACACTGAAGCTTTCTTT. It translates to CASSVCYQGQGNTEAFF.

In this sample, this clone turned up many times. Other DNA variants within this sample encode the same CDR3. The gene calls are TRBV7-9 and TRBJ1-1, with D possibly TRBD1 on 5 matching bases. This CDR3 region has 13 residues. CDR1 is SEHNR and CDR2 is FQNEAQ in the germline V gene (reference sequence). With 4 bases removed from V and 3 bases from J, the gap between germline ends came to 9 bases. Here the CDR3 DNA reads TGTGCCAGCAGCTCCAGACAGTACACTGAAGCTTTCTTT. This translates into CASSSRQYTEAFF.

The sample holds one count of this clone. J is TRBJ2-5 and V is TRBV2; no reliable D call. The germline CDR1 and CDR2 sequences are SNHLY and FYNNEI. The CDR3 spans 12 residues. The V gene lost 8 bases and the J gene lost 3 bases, with 10 bases spanning the gap. The DNA for the CDR3 is TGTGCCAGCCAGACCCTAGAAGAGACCCAGTACTTC. Protein: CASQTLEETQYF.

This chain joins TRBV28 and TRBJ2-1; D not resolved. Germline V CDR1 and CDR2: MDHEN, SYDVKM. The CDR3 runs 15 residues. V lost 8 bases to trimming and J lost 1 base, with 15 bases between them. The CDR3 DNA reads TGTGCCAGCTGTCGTCTCGGTACTTCCTACAATGAGCAGTTCTTC. It codes for CASCRLGTSYNEQFF.

This clone was counted a single time. The V and J genes are TRBV9 and TRBJ2-3, with 10 nucleotides matching TRBD2. Germline loops: CDR1 SGDLS, CDR2 YYNGEE. The CDR3 runs 15 residues. V dropped 3 bases and J dropped 2; count of bases not matched to a gene: 3. In DNA, the CDR3 is TGTGCCAGCAGCGCCAGCGGGGGGGTCACAGATACGCAGTATTTT. It encodes CASSASGGVTDTQYF.

This rearrangement joins TRBV29-1 to TRBJ1-2; no clear D gene. Germline CDR1 and CDR2: SQVTM and ANQGSEA. This CDR3 has 13 amino acids. V gave up 1 base and J gave up 2 bases, with 8 bases separating them. Written as DNA, the CDR3 is TGCAGCGTTGAAGGCCAGGTGAACTATGGCTACACCTTC. Amino acid sequence: CSVEGQVNYGYTF.

The chain carries TRBV5-4 and TRBJ2-2; 8 nucleotides align to TRBD1. Looked up from germline, CDR1 is SGHNT and CDR2 is YYREEE (reference sequence). The CDR3 is 16 residues long. V lost 0 bases to trimming and J lost 2 bases; unmatched junction nucleotides: 3. CDR3 residues: CASSLAGQGNTGELFF. In nucleotides, the CDR3 is TGTGCCAGCAGCTTGGCCGGACAGGGAAACACCGGGGAGCTGTTTTTT. Complete variable domain (other parts from reference TRBV5-4 and TRBJ2-2): ETGVTQSPTHLIKTRGQQVTLRCSSQSGHNTVSWYQQALGQGPQFIFQYYREEENGRGNFPPRFSGLQFPNYSSELNVNALELDDSALYLCASSLAGQGNTGELFFGEGSRLTVL.